This T cell receptor beta chain was profiled in a study of cytomegalovirus exposure and HLA in healthy donors (dated by TCRdb to between 2016 and 2019). Regarding the study in general: In an earlier analysis of 450 to 750 of the donors, around 290 Gb of sequence data and approximately 100 million unique TCR beta sequences from about 179 million T cells were reported. An earlier analysis of about 620 of the donors applied high-throughput TCR beta sequencing to assess whether each TCR beta V gene segment acted as functional or pseudogenic. To study patterns of TCR occurrence, a later analysis re-analyzed previously published TCR beta repertoires from just over 650 donors and added high-resolution HLA genotyping. Of the roughly 400 genotyped donors, over 65% fell in the genetic ancestry cluster associated with self-reported Caucasian donors. Class I and class II HLA loci were covered by the typing at four-digit resolution. The study profiled the T cell repertoires of under 850 subjects by immunosequencing and related them to cytomegalovirus serostatus. Rather than using new phenotypic data, the later analysis identified candidate immune exposures from TCR beta sequences and from how often those sequences occurred across donors. Typing coverage differed by locus: A, B, C, DRB1 and DQB1 were typed in about 620-640 donors, DQA1 in roughly 510, DPA1 in 600 to 610, and DPB1 in just under 490. Roughly 300 gigabases of sequencing data and 78 million or so unique TCR sequences were included in an early release covering under 650 HLA-typed donors. The study was designed to test whether signatures of past pathogen exposure could be identified by cataloging public T cell receptors. All discovery cohort repertoires had been generated using a single sequencing platform. Besides the first cohort of about 730 subjects, a separate validation cohort made up of 95 to 150 different subjects was used. Across some 400 genotyped donors of the cohort, an average of about 200,000 unique TCR beta nucleotide sequences per donor were sequenced, and 15% to 20% of those sequences were non-productive. High-throughput TCR immunosequencing, statistical association of individual TCRs with disease status, and machine learning were combined to predict cytomegalovirus infection status. Four or five DR-DQ haplotypes were handled as single units for association and clustering because linkage in the cohort was strong. Genome-wide SNP genotypes for about 60% of the roughly 670 donors were used in a later genetic analysis, which treated that subset as a discovery cohort. Donor age, sex, ethnicity and CMV serostatus were collected together with the repertoire data.

The cohort consisted of some 730 healthy bone marrow donors. At the time of sampling, every cohort member was nominally healthy, though immune exposures that went unrecorded were likely present. The donor was CMV seropositive and belonged to the group of 250 to 300 seropositive cohort members. A peripheral blood sample was collected from each donor, and TCR beta sequencing was performed on peripheral blood mononuclear cells. Genomic DNA extraction from the blood cell samples was performed with the Qiagen DNeasy Blood Extraction Kit. The CDR3 goes from the cysteine to the phenylalanine over 14 residues. Only CDR3 DNA remains: 42 bases, in frame from the first base. The germline V gene supplies CDR1 SNHLY and CDR2 FYNNEI. Trimming at the junction amounts to 3 bases on V and 4 bases on J, and the germline ends lie 12 bases apart. This clone was recorded once. This receptor's antigen is unknown. Base qualities are not at hand, and no much larger clone is one base apart.

Study-wide conclusions, independent of this receptor: Sequencing depth was assumed to be roughly uniform across donors in the presence/absence analyses, though that assumption may not hold. The study listed approximately 160 TCR beta chains as associated with cytomegalovirus. Compared with the 666-donor mean, donors in an Asian-associated ancestry cluster had fewer N-insertions in productive TCRs, according to a later genetic analysis. In a later analysis, several top co-occurrence clusters were reported to appear linked to parvovirus B19, influenza, CMV and Epstein-Barr virus. The sequencing pipeline was judged likely to have produced a cluster of highly shared sequence variants as a technical artifact. The 87-base-pair reads could not distinguish some IMGT-functional V segments, including TRBV6-2 and TRBV6-3, so those segments were excluded. A later analysis found that HLA-associated TCR beta chains were more clonally expanded and had lower generation probabilities than equally common non-associated chains. In vitro tests confirmed that a few of the cytomegalovirus-associated TCR beta chains recognize cytomegalovirus antigens. Immune exposure information for the cohort was limited to CMV serostatus. In an earlier analysis of over 550 of the donors, most TCR beta V segments were observed in productive rearrangements about 90% or about 30% of the time, broadly matching IMGT annotations. Linkage disequilibrium might explain the correlated functional status among segregating V segments, but an unknown experimental factor could not be ruled out. Most TCR sequences were seen in very few donors, while some public TCRs were found in many individuals. A later genetic analysis associated a missense DCLRE1C variant with V-gene and J-gene trimming of TCR beta chains, and an independent cohort replicated the association. Assigning TCR associations to individual alleles was difficult when HLA alleles, especially DR and DQ, strongly co-occurred. The authors suggested that the approach could potentially be generalized to other disease states and immunological phenotypes. HLA typing was unavailable for some donors at each locus, so association tests used only the typed subset. In a later analysis, most CMV-associated TCR beta chains were found to appear HLA-restricted, with HLA associations seemingly driven largely by CMV exposure. In a later analysis, around 17,000 TCR beta sequences were associated with specific HLA alleles at a false discovery rate of 0.05. This cohort had only TCR beta chains sequenced, and the lack of alpha or paired-chain data limited which features could be detected. Cytomegalovirus status was reported to be diagnosed by the classifier with high specificity and sensitivity in both the original and validation cohorts. A further reported finding was that TCR beta sequences accurately predicted the HLA-A and HLA-B alleles for most subjects in the first cohort. In a later analysis, the rate of TCR association differed among HLA loci, with DRB1 alleles having the most associated TCRs and HLA-C alleles having the fewest. Approximately 16 rarely observed V segments, including chromosome 9 orphons, were excluded from the earlier analysis of several hundred of the donors because counts were too low.

To prepare the library, the immunoSEQ multiplex PCR assay was applied. The multiplex PCR relied on a mix of 60 forward primers for TCR Vbeta segments and 13 reverse primers for TCR Jbeta segments. A multiplex PCR assay on genomic DNA amplified the CDR3 region of rearranged TCR beta genes. The Illumina HiSeq System was used to sequence the amplified TCR beta libraries as 87-base-pair reads. The authors processed their data as follows. Across the 670 or so repertoires, a later analysis counted roughly 77 million unique TCR beta chains, around 11 million of which were shared by at least two donors. Raw reads were error-corrected and collapsed into unique sequences by a nearest-neighbor algorithm in which closely related sequences were merged to remove PCR and sequencing errors. V, D and J gene segments were assigned by aligning CDR3 sequences to IMGT reference sequences. For a sequence to be retained, at least a six-nucleotide match to both a V gene segment and a J gene segment was required. A rearrangement was called productive if the CDR3 had no stop codons and remained in frame with V and J, and every other rearrangement was called non-productive. CDR3 was defined according to IMGT convention as the region running from the second conserved V-encoded cysteine to the conserved J-encoded phenylalanine. The earlier analysis of 500 to 650 of the donors excluded any sequence lacking an unambiguous match to a single V gene segment. An earlier analysis of around 600 of the donors classified V segments as functional when productive rearrangements were above 56.7% and as segregating when the standard deviation between donors was above 5%. A statistical classification framework was built to diagnose cytomegalovirus status from the catalog of TCR beta chain sequences. In a later analysis, V and J genes were assigned by comparing TCR nucleotide sequences against IMGT/GENE-DB human TR gene sequences. A later analysis assigned CDR3 sequences and most-parsimonious VDJ recombination scenarios with the TCRdist pipeline. In a later analysis, each TCR beta chain was defined by its CDR3 amino acid sequence together with its V-gene family, and reads lacking a unique V-gene family were excluded. As a way to deal with suspected cross-contamination and a sequencing artifact, a later analysis dropped hundreds of nucleotide sequences that were highly shared and had low generation probability. For each public chain, a later analysis derived a clonal expansion index from normalized ranks of inferred template counts within each repertoire. In a later analysis, generation probabilities were computed with a VDJ recombination model fitted to out-of-frame rearrangements, and the resulting probabilities were checked against IGoR. A later analysis scored TCR-TCR, TCR-HLA and TCR-CMV co-occurrence with hypergeometric tests, applying a repertoire-size bias correction to TCR pairs. A later analysis estimated false discovery rates by permuting HLA or CMV assignments 20 times. In a later analysis, co-occurring TCRs were grouped with DBSCAN, and TCRdist sequence similarity was added when clustering was performed within HLA-allele-positive subsets. Co-occurrence clustering excluded repertoires with fewer than 30,000 or more than 120,000 public chains, plus five with anomalous nucleotide sharing. TCRdb holds this immuneACCESS table with in-frame rearrangements only. Some clones are missing; in checked studies, unresolved V genes explain under half, and the rest has no known cause. V, J and clone size are taken as reported in that table, and D and trimming were inferred from the DNA itself. Within this sample are approximately 140,000 clones, with approximately 79% of them counted one time only. Clones ranked in the top ten supply less than 8% of the sample.

The rearranged chain carries TRBV2 and TRBJ1-2; too little of a D gene remains to name it. Sequenced: PBMCs. This sequence was found in a woman between 40 and 55 years old in good health and CMV-seropositive. CDR3 loop: CASSEVQSGYGYTF. DNA sequence: TGTGCCAGCAGTGAGGTTCAGTCTGGCTATGGCTACACCTTC.